This TCR beta chain was identified in a study of blood T cell repertoires in COVID-19. Background on the study: Some COVID-19 samples were acute and others convalescent; all came from the United States, Italy and Spain.

Assay used: immunoSEQ multiplex PCR; TCRdb lists only in-frame clones, some missing. The table records roughly 250,000 clones, 82% of them present only once. This CDR3 has 15 amino acids. Germline values: CDR1 SGHNT, CDR2 YYREEE (reference sequence). Deletions cut 0 bases from V and 5 bases from J, with 11 bases between. The sequence derives from a woman of 80 years or more with active or convalescent COVID-19. The chain links TRBV5-4 to TRBJ1-4; possible D gene TRBD1, 5 bases. Material: peripheral blood. The CDR3 DNA reads as TGTGCCAGCAGCTTGGCGGGGGGTCCAAATGAAAAACTGTTTTTT. This translates into CASSLAGGPNEKLFF.